This record looks at one TCR beta chain sequence and its context. Its specificity is unknown. For each subset, genomic DNA was distributed in equal portions over several immunoSEQ plates. The data were produced by immunoSEQ multiplex PCR, yet TCRdb's version contains in-frame clones alone and is incomplete. Of around 1.5 million clones listed, 95% to 99% were seen once; the top ten hold 0.45%. With 7 bases removed from V and 1 base from J, the gap between germline ends came to 9 bases. CDR1 is SQVTM and CDR2 is ANQGSEA in the germline V gene. This CDR3 is built from 12 residues. The sample originates from a study of shared clonotypes between healthy human individuals. Study-level points and caveats: Non-shared clonotypes showed lower generation probabilities than clonotypes common to all four donors. Generally, naive subsets came out with larger estimated richness than memory subsets.

Adult donors, all healthy and HIV-negative, had no recent acute infections or vaccinations. The chain couples TRBV29-1 to TRBJ2-3; D not resolved. The origin of this receptor is a man aged 25-45 years in good health. Material for sequencing was naive CD4+ T cells sorted from blood. Subset defined: CD45RA+ positively selected. The CDR3 sequence is CSARHGTDTQYF. The CDR3 DNA reads TGCAGCGCTCGACACGGCACAGATACGCAGTATTTT.